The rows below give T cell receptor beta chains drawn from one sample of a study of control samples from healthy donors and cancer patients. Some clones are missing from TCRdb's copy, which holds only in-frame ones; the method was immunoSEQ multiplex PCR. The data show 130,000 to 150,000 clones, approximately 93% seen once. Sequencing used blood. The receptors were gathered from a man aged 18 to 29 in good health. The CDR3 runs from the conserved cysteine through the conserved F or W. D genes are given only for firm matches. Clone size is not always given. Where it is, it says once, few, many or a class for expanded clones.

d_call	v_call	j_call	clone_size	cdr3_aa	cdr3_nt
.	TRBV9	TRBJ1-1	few	CASSVALGGGGVNTEAFF	TGTGCCAGCAGCGTGGCCTTGGGGGGAGGTGGAGTGAACACTGAAGCTTTCTTT
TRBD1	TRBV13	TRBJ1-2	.	CASSLRDRGRFGYGYTF	TGTGCCAGCAGCCTCCGGGACAGGGGGAGGTTTGGATATGGCTACACCTTC
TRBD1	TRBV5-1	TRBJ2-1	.	CASRLQGRDNEQFF	TGCGCCAGCCGCCTACAGGGGCGGGACAATGAGCAGTTCTTC
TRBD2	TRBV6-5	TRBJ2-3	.	CASSRTSGSTDTQYF	TGTGCCAGCAGCCGGACTAGCGGGAGCACAGATACGCAGTATTTT
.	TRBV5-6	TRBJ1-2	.	CASSLPGYSYGYTF	TGTGCCAGCAGCCTCCCCGGATACAGCTATGGCTACACCTTC
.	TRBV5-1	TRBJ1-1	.	CASSLVGAGEAFF	TGCGCCAGCAGCTTGGTCGGGGCAGGGGAAGCTTTCTTT
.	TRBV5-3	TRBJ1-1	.	CARSTENTEAFF	TGTGCCAGAAGCACCGAGAACACTGAAGCTTTCTTT
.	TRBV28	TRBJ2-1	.	CASSFKPSSYNEQFF	TGTGCCAGCAGTTTTAAACCGAGCTCCTACAATGAGCAGTTCTTC
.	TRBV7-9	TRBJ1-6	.	CASSSVKLDNSPLHF	TGTGCCAGCAGCTCCGTAAAGCTAGATAATTCACCCCTCCACTTT
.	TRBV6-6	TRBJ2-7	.	CASSYRTIHEQYF	TGTGCCAGCAGTTACCGGACAATTCACGAGCAGTACTTC
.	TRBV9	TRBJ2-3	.	CASSPHWSGSTDTQYF	TGTGCCAGCAGCCCGCACTGGAGCGGGAGCACAGATACGCAGTATTTT
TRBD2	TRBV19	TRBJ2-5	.	CASSATSGKGETQYF	TGTGCCAGTAGTGCCACTAGCGGGAAGGGAGAGACCCAGTACTTC
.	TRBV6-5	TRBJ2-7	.	CASTINGGYEQYF	TGTGCCAGCACCATAAACGGGGGCTACGAGCAGTACTTC
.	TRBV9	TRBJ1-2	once	CASSDRAQSNYGYTF	TGTGCCAGCAGCGACAGGGCCCAATCTAACTATGGCTACACCTTC
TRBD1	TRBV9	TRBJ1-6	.	CASSLDRSSYNSPLHF	TGTGCCAGCAGCCTGGACAGGAGCTCCTATAATTCACCCCTCCACTTT
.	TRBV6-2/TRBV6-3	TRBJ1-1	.	CASSYSVDGTEAFF	TGTGCCAGCAGTTACTCTGTGGACGGTACTGAAGCTTTCTTT
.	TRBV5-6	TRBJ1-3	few	CASSLGPTGGNTIYF	TGTGCCAGCAGCTTGGGCCCGACAGGTGGAAACACCATATATTTT
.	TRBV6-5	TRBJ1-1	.	CASSYYLGTEAFF	TGTGCCAGCAGTTACTATCTAGGGACTGAAGCTTTCTTT
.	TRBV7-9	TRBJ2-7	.	CASSLMGRSYEQYF	TGTGCCAGCAGCTTAATGGGACGGAGCTACGAGCAGTACTTC
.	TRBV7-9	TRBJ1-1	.	CASSFSGLGDNTEAFF	TGTGCCAGCAGCTTTAGTGGGCTAGGGGATAACACTGAAGCTTTCTTT
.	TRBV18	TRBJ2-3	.	CASSPRESSTDTQYF	TGTGCCAGCTCACCACGGGAATCTAGCACAGATACGCAGTATTTT
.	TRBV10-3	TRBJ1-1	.	CAISDRDVTEAFF	TGTGCCATCAGTGACAGGGACGTCACTGAAGCTTTCTTT
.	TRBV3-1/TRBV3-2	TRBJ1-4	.	CASSQNSQVNEKLFF	TGTGCCAGCAGCCAAAATTCACAGGTTAATGAAAAACTGTTTTTT
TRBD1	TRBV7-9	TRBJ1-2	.	CASHRGPAPNYGYTF	TGTGCCAGCCACAGGGGGCCGGCCCCGAACTATGGCTACACCTTC
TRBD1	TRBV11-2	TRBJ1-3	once	CASSRLTGPDGGNTIYF	TGTGCCAGCAGCCGCTTGACAGGGCCTGACGGTGGAAACACCATATATTTT
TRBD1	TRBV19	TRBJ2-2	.	CAGWDRNTGELFF	TGTGCCGGGTGGGACAGAAACACCGGGGAGCTGTTTTTT
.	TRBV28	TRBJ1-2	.	CASTRGYYGYTF	TGTGCCAGCACCCGGGGTTACTATGGCTACACCTTC
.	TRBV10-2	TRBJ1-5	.	CASRGQLNQPQHF	TGCGCCAGCAGGGGGCAGCTAAATCAGCCCCAGCATTTT
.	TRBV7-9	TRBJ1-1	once	CASSATQGWVAEAFF	TGTGCCAGCAGCGCAACGCAGGGGTGGGTTGCTGAAGCTTTCTTT
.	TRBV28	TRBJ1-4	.	CASGLSLAGSEKLFF	TGTGCCAGCGGACTCTCCCTGGCGGGGTCGGAAAAACTGTTTTTT
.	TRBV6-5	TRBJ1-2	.	CASMRGDYGYTF	TGTGCCAGCATGAGGGGTGACTATGGCTACACCTTC
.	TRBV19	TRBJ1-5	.	CASSIISGVNQPQHF	TGTGCCAGTAGTATCATTTCAGGGGTGAACCAGCCCCAGCATTTT
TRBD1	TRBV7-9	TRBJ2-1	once	CASSLGTGQGALGVEQFF	TGTGCCAGCAGCTTAGGGACAGGACAGGGGGCATTGGGTGTCGAGCAGTTCTTC
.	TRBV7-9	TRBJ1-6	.	CASSLIGSFNSPLHF	TGTGCCAGCAGCTTAATAGGCAGTTTTAATTCACCCCTCCACTTT
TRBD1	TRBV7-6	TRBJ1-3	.	CASSLVDRVGGNTIYF	TGTGCCAGCAGCTTAGTAGACAGGGTTGGCGGAAACACCATATATTTT
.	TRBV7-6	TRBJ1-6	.	CASSLRQGEAYNSPLHF	TGTGCCAGCAGCTTAAGGCAAGGGGAAGCCTATAATTCACCCCTCCACTTT
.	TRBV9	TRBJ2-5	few	CASSVGLAAQETQYF	TGTGCCAGCAGCGTAGGTTTAGCGGCTCAAGAGACCCAGTACTTC
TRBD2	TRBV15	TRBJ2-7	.	CATSRGGGRAESYEQYF	TGTGCCACCAGCAGAGGCGGCGGGAGGGCCGAATCCTACGAGCAGTACTTC
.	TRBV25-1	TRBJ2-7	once	CASRPKGRSEQYF	TGTGCCAGCAGGCCTAAAGGTAGGAGCGAGCAGTACTTC
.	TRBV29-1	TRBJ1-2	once	CSVEFREDGYTF	TGCAGCGTTGAATTCAGGGAGGATGGCTACACCTTC
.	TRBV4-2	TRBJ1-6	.	CASSPTSRSYNSPLHF	TGTGCCAGCAGTCCCACTTCCCGCTCCTATAATTCACCCCTCCACTTT
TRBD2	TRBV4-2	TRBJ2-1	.	CASSSRGGSYNEQFF	TGTGCCAGCAGCTCCCGGGGGGGCTCCTACAATGAGCAGTTCTTC
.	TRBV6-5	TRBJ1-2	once	CASSYSAGGAGGYTF	TGTGCCAGCAGTTACTCCGCTGGGGGCGCGGGAGGCTACACCTTC
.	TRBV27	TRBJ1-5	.	CASSLGRGNQPQHF	TGTGCCAGCAGTTTAGGTAGGGGCAATCAGCCCCAGCATTTT
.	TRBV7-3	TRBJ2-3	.	CASSLTRSTDTQYF	TGTGCCAGCAGCTTAACTAGGAGCACAGATACGCAGTATTTT
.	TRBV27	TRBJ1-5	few	CASSFTGHQPQHF	TGTGCCAGCAGTTTCACAGGGCATCAGCCCCAGCATTTT
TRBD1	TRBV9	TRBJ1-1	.	CASSVGQGTEAFF	TGTGCCAGCAGCGTGGGACAGGGAACTGAAGCTTTCTTT
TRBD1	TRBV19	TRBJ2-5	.	CASSDRDRGLEETQYF	TGTGCCAGTAGTGATCGGGACAGGGGTCTTGAAGAGACCCAGTACTTC
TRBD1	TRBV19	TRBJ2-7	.	CASSILPGQGLYEQYF	TGTGCCAGTAGTATTCTTCCAGGACAGGGTCTATACGAGCAGTACTTC
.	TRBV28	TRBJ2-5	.	CASSLQGRKETQYF	TGTGCCAGCAGTCTACAGGGAAGGAAAGAGACCCAGTACTTC
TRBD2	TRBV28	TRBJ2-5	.	CASSQIAGTRSSETQYF	TGTGCCAGCAGTCAAATCGCCGGGACTAGATCGTCGGAGACCCAGTACTTC
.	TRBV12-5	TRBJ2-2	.	CASGSKNGGELFF	TGTGCTAGTGGTTCCAAAAACGGCGGGGAGCTGTTTTTT
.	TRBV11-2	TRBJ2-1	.	CASSLDSRVNEQFF	TGTGCCAGCAGCTTAGATTCCAGGGTCAATGAGCAGTTCTTC
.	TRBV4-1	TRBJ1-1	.	CASSQGRTEAFF	TGCGCCAGCAGCCAAGGACGCACTGAAGCTTTCTTT
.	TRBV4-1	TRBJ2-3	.	CASSLYQGTGQDTQYF	TGCGCCAGCAGCCTATATCAGGGTACGGGGCAAGATACGCAGTATTTT
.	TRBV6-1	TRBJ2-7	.	CASSDHSYEQYF	TGTGCCAGCAGTGACCACTCCTACGAGCAGTACTTC
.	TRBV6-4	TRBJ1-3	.	CASSESPGNTIYF	TGTGCCAGCAGTGAATCACCTGGAAACACCATATATTTT
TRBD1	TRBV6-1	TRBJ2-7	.	CASSEDPLWTGYEQYF	TGTGCCAGCAGTGAAGACCCCCTCTGGACAGGCTACGAGCAGTACTTC
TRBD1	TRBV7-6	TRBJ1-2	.	CASSSDRGTDYTF	TGTGCCAGCAGTTCGGACAGGGGCACTGACTACACCTTC